The following is a T cell receptor (beta chain) sequence with its context. What it binds is unknown. The junction and the germline gene differ at one end; a read error may be behind it. The sample originates from a study of shared clonotypes between healthy human individuals. Across the study: The study used three CD4 naive, three CD4 memory, two CD8 naive and one CD8 memory plate per donor.

Clones were read by immunoSEQ multiplex PCR, and TCRdb kept only the in-frame ones, dropping some. The sample lists 1.5 million to 1.9 million clones, roughly 98% occurring once. Study-level points and caveats: Only blood was sampled, and tissue TCR repertoires likely differ from blood ones. The study generally estimated greater richness for naive than memory subsets. In a few donors, around 5% of naive CD4 clonotypes appeared in common.

In germline, CDR1 is SSHAT, CDR2 FNYEAQ (reference sequence). This CDR3 has 17 residues. This TCR was recovered from a man aged 30-40 years in good health. V usage is TRBV7-7 and J usage is TRBJ2-2; tentative D call: TRBD1 (6 bases). The sample was naive CD4+ T cells sorted from blood. As for subset: CD45RA+ positively selected. The CDR3 DNA reads TGTGCTAGCAGCCCCCGGAGAGGGGGAGACAACACCGGGGAGCTGTTTTTT. The encoded protein is CASSPRRGGDNTGELFF.